A single sample is the source of the 21 T cell receptor beta chains below, sequenced in a study of patients and donors after allogeneic stem cell transplantation. TCRdb itself ran the RT-PCR reads through MiXCR, one entry per CDR3 protein. The sample yields fewer than 95,000 distinct CDR3 sequences, roughly 5.2% seen once. Sequenced material: blood, either unsorted or a sorted T cell fraction (not recorded which). These receptors all stem from a human donor who was either an allogeneic HSCT recipient or a stem cell or donor lymphocyte infusion donor (not recorded which). It is not recorded whose cells these are; they may come from a transplant donor.

This clonotype was picked up a small number of times. The chain is built from TRBV6-1 and TRBJ2-5, with D perhaps TRBD2 (6 bases). Germline CDR1 is MNHNS and CDR2 is SASEGT. Trimming took off 5 bases at V and 5 bases at J, with 15 bases between the two ends. The length of the CDR3 is 14 residues. CDR3 amino acids: CASSTFGGRETQYF. CDR3 coding DNA: TGTGCCAGCAGTACCTTCGGGGGTAGGGAGACCCAGTACTTC.

This clonotype was seen many times. The gene calls are TRBV20-1 and TRBJ2-1, with a tentative D call TRBD1 (5 bases). The CDR3 covers 15 residues. Per the germline V gene, CDR1 is DFQATT and CDR2 is SNEGSKA (reference sequence). V shed 3 bases and J shed 8 bases, with 20 bases lying between them. The CDR3 nucleotides are TGCAGTGCTAGTCGTGCAGGGTCGGCAAAGGATGAGCAGTTCTTC. Amino acid sequence: CSASRAGSAKDEQFF.

This clonotype was counted ten times or more. One end of the junction does not line up with germline, which may come from a read error. This chain joins TRBV15 and TRBJ2-1; tentatively, D is TRBD2 (7 bases). There are 14 residues in the CDR3. Germline V lookup: CDR1 LNHNV, CDR2 YYDKDF (reference sequence). The CDR3 DNA sequence: TGTGCCTCCAGCGGGACACGGGGGGCCAATGAGCAGTTCTTC. Encoded protein: CASSGTRGANEQFF.

This clonotype appeared once. The genes are TRBV18 and TRBJ2-1; TRBD1 might be the D (6 bases). The CDR3 is 13 amino acids. Germline CDR1 reads KGHSH; CDR2 reads LQKENI. The V end lost 3 bases, the J end lost 9 bases, and 12 bases lay between the germline ends. CDR3: CASSPYPQGEQFF. CDR3 bases: TGTGCCAGCTCACCTTACCCACAGGGTGAGCAGTTCTTC.

This clonotype was seen many times. The rearrangement links TRBV11-2 to TRBJ2-3; tentatively, D is TRBD1 or TRBD2 (5 bases each). CDR1 is SGHAT, CDR2 FQNNGV, per germline. The V and J ends lost 5 bases and 7 bases respectively, with 16 bases between them. The CDR3 consists of 14 residues. This CDR3 reads CASSASRGTYTQYF. CDR3 sequence (DNA): TGTGCCAGCAGCGCCAGCCGAGGGACCTATACGCAGTATTTT.

At least ten counts were recorded for this clonotype. The chain joins TRBV21-1 to TRBJ2-3; no check of the table's D call, TRBD2, against the DNA was made. TRBV21-1 is a documented pseudogene. The CDR3 contains 18 residues. The CDR3, as DNA: TGTGCCAGCAGCAAATGGCTCCAACTAGCGGGGGGCGGGGATACGCAGTATTTT. Translation gives CASSKWLQLAGGGDTQYF.

This clonotype showed up just a few times. This sequence may be a read error, since a much larger clone differs from it by one base. This CDR3 fails to terminate in the conserved phenylalanine or tryptophan, so it likely reflects a read error. The chain employs TRBV5-4 and TRBJ1-1; D is uncertain. This CDR3 contains 16 residues. With 0 bases removed from V and 0 bases from J, the gap between germline ends came to 12 bases. CDR1 is SGHNT and CDR2 is YYREEE in the germline V gene (reference sequence). The CDR3 reads CASSLGYVRMNTEAFS. DNA for the CDR3: TGTGCCAGCAGCTTGGGGTATGTGAGGATGAACACTGAAGCTTTCTCT.

This clonotype has more than one count but fewer than ten. V and J are TRBV2 and TRBJ2-5; 7 positions agree with TRBD2. The V gene's germline CDR1 is SNHLY and CDR2 FYNNEI. The CDR3 has 13 amino acids. V was pared by 7 bases and J by 9 bases, with 11 bases of the junction left unmatched. The CDR3 region has the DNA TGTGCCAGCATGTCCGTGGGGGGGGAGGCCCAGTACTTC. Its translation: CASMSVGGEAQYF.

In this sample, this clonotype turned up many times. This chain links TRBV25-1 with TRBJ2-2, with a weak D call TRBD1 (6 bases). Between the trimmed V and J ends, which lost 5 bases and 6 bases, there was a span of 16 bases. CDR3 size: 15 residues. Per the germline V gene, CDR1 is MGHDK and CDR2 is SYGVNS. DNA for the CDR3: TGTGCCAGCAGTCAACGGGCAGGGGAGTCCGGGGAGCTGTTTTTT. Protein product: CASSQRAGESGELFF.

This chain connects TRBV27 to TRBJ1-6; 8 positions agree with TRBD1. In germline, CDR1 is MNHEY, CDR2 SMNVEV (reference sequence). The V and J ends lost 3 bases and 7 bases, in that order; junction bases with no gene match: 5. CDR3 length equals 15 residues. The CDR3 spells CASSFDWTGNSPLHF. CDR3 DNA: TGTGCCAGCAGTTTTGATTGGACAGGGAATTCACCCCTCCACTTT.

In this sample, this clonotype turned up many times. This rearrangement joins TRBV5-1 to TRBJ2-7, with 13 bases lining up with TRBD2. Per germline, CDR1 SGHRS and CDR2 YFSETQ. The CDR3 loop spans 19 amino acids. With 0 bases clipped from V and 3 bases from J, the junction kept 12 bases outside the gene matches. DNA for the CDR3: TGCGCCAGCAGCTTGGGGACTAGCGGGAGTGCCCAGCCTATCTACGAGCAGTACTTC. Translating it yields CASSLGTSGSAQPIYEQYF.

This clonotype showed up many times. The chain uses TRBV15 and TRBJ2-1, with D maybe TRBD2 (6 bases). Trimming stripped 4 bases from V and 6 bases from J, with 19 bases between. The CDR3 sequence is 16 residues long. CDR1 and CDR2 (germline): LNHNV, YYDKDF (reference sequence). DNA of the CDR3: TGTGCCACCAGCATCCAGAGACTAGTAACAGCCAATGAGCAGTTCTTC. Translated: CATSIQRLVTANEQFF.

The chain recombines TRBV3-1 with TRBJ2-3; 12 bases agree with TRBD2. CDR1 and CDR2 (germline): LGHDT, YNNKEL (reference sequence). V was pared by 4 bases and J by 5 bases, with 7 bases of the junction left unmatched. CDR3 length equals 16 residues. Written as DNA, the CDR3 is TGTGCCAGCAGCCCCACACTAGCGGGAGGTGTAGATACGCAGTATTTT. Translating gives CASSPTLAGGVDTQYF.

This clonotype showed up many times. The V gene is TRBV18, the J gene TRBJ2-2; D call uncertain. The CDR3 runs to 14 residues. Germline V gene lookup returns CDR1 KGHSH and CDR2 LQKENI. V was trimmed by 3 bases and J by 0 bases, leaving 5 bases between them. The CDR3 sequence is CASSPTPNTGELFF. Here the CDR3 DNA reads TGTGCCAGCTCACCTACACCGAACACCGGGGAGCTGTTTTTT.

This clonotype was counted a few times. The chain uses TRBV11-2 and TRBJ2-7, with 10 bases that match TRBD1. The trim removed 5 bases at V and 1 base at J, leaving 20 bases unmatched. This CDR3 has 20 residues. Per germline, CDR1 SGHAT and CDR2 FQNNGV. The chain's CDR3 is CASSPINWGQGKRESYEQYF. CDR3 nucleotides: TGTGCCAGCAGCCCCATTAACTGGGGACAGGGGAAAAGGGAGTCCTACGAGCAGTACTTC. Looking up the rest from reference TRBV11-2 and TRBJ2-7 gives the full variable domain: EAGVAQSPRYKIIEKRQSVAFWCNPISGHATLYWYQQILGQGPKLLIQFQNNGVVDDSQLPKDRFSAERLKGVDSTLKIQPAKLEDSAVYLCASSPINWGQGKRESYEQYFGPGTRLTVT.

This chain links TRBV9 with TRBJ1-1; possibly TRBD1 for D (5 bases). The CDR3 is made up of 14 amino acids. V shed 4 bases and J shed 5 bases, with 15 bases lying between them. CDR1 SGDLS and CDR2 YYNGEE come from the germline V gene. CDR3 sequence: CASSPPVGETEAFF. CDR3 DNA sequence: TGTGCCAGCAGCCCGCCAGTGGGGGAGACTGAAGCTTTCTTT.

This clonotype occurred many times. The V gene is TRBV20-1, the J gene TRBJ1-1; D gene uncertain. Germline loops: CDR1 DFQATT, CDR2 SNEGSKA (reference sequence). There are 13 residues in the CDR3. The V end lost 6 bases, the J end lost 2 bases, and 13 bases lay between the germline ends. The chain's CDR3 is CSASGHYNTEAFF. CDR3 DNA: TGCAGTGCATCGGGCCATTACAACACTGAAGCTTTCTTT.

This clonotype was detected ten times or more. The V gene is TRBV7-2, the J gene TRBJ2-5, with 7 bases fitting TRBD2. The CDR3 sequence is 14 residues long. Germline V gene lookup returns CDR1 SGHTA and CDR2 FQGNSA. V shed 7 bases and J 5 bases; nucleotides not matched to a gene: 10. The CDR3: CASTQDNGRETQYF. The CDR3 DNA reads TGTGCCAGCACTCAAGACAACGGGAGGGAGACCCAGTACTTC. Full variable domain (outside the CDR3, taken from reference TRBV7-2 and TRBJ2-5): GAGVSQSPSNKVTEKGKDVELRCDPISGHTALYWYRQSLGQGLEFLIYFQGNSAPDKSGLPSDRFSAERTGGSVSTLTIQRTQQEDSAVYLCASTQDNGRETQYFGPGTRLLVL.

The V gene is TRBV20-1, the J gene TRBJ1-3; TRBD1 might be the D (6 bases). Trimming cost V 2 bases and J 8 bases, with 13 bases left between them. In germline, CDR1 is DFQATT, CDR2 SNEGSKA (reference sequence). The CDR3 spans 13 residues. CDR3: CSARKQGGDTIYF. In DNA form, the CDR3 reads TGCAGTGCTAGAAAACAGGGTGGGGACACCATATATTTT.

This clonotype occurred many times. The chain recombines TRBV7-8 with TRBJ1-5, with 8 bases that match TRBD1. Germline values: CDR1 SGHVS, CDR2 FQNEAQ. V shed 2 bases, J shed 11 bases, and the junction held 8 bases outside the gene matches. This CDR3 is built from 14 residues. CDR3 protein: CASSLRDRSTAQHF. The CDR3 DNA sequence: TGTGCCAGCAGCTTACGGGACAGGTCCACAGCCCAGCATTTT.

The table lists this clonotype with many counts. V and J are TRBV14 and TRBJ1-5; D unclear. The germline V gene has CDR1 SGHDN and CDR2 FVKESK. CDR3 size: 13 residues. Trimming left V 0 bases short and J 1 base short, with 1 base between. The CDR3 nucleotides read TGTGCCAGCAGCCAAGAAAGCAATCAGCCCCAGCATTTT. As protein: CASSQESNQPQHF.